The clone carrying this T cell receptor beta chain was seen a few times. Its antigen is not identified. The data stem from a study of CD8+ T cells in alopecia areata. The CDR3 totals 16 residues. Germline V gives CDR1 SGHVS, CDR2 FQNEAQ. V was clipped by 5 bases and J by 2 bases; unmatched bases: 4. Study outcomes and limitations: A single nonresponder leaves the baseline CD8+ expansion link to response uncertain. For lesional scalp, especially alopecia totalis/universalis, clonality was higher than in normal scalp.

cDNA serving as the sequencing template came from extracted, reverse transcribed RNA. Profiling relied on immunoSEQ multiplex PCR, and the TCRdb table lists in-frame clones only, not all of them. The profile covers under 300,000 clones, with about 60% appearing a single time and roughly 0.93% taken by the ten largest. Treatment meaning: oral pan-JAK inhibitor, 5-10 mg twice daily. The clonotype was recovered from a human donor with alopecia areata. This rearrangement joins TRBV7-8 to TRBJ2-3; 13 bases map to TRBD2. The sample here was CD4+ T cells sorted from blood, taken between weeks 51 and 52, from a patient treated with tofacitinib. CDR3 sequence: CASSPTSGGPTDTQYF. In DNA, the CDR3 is TGTGCCAGCAGCCCGACTAGCGGGGGGCCCACAGATACGCAGTATTTT.